The source of this TCR beta chain is a study of blood T cell repertoires in COVID-19. Study details: There were acute and convalescent COVID-19 samples, and they came from the United States, Italy and Spain.

The table came from immunoSEQ multiplex PCR; TCRdb's copy has only in-frame clones and leaves some out. This sample has 92,000 or so clones, with approximately 79% found just once. V lost 3 bases to trimming and J lost 7 bases, with 8 bases between them. The CDR3 is 12 residues long. Germline loops: CDR1 SGDLS, CDR2 YYNGEE. The TCR was taken from a woman at least 80 years old with acute or convalescent COVID-19. Sequenced: peripheral blood. V and J are TRBV9 and TRBJ2-1, with D possibly matching TRBD2 (6 bases). The CDR3 nucleotides are TGTGCCAGCAGCGGGGGGAGGAATGAGCAGTTCTTC. Amino acids: CASSGGRNEQFF.